One and the same sample provided the 20 T cell receptor beta chains below, sequenced in a study of tissue T cells after allogeneic stem cell transplantation. Regarding time point: mouse harvest day 14 after allogeneic transplant. Mouse grafts combined 10^7 T-cell-depleted bone marrow cells with 10^6 splenic CD5+ T cells. TCRdb keeps only in-frame clones here, not all; method: immunoSEQ multiplex PCR. The table lists some 2,900 clones, approximately 48% of them singletons. Source material: gut tissue. These receptors originate from a female BALB/c mouse given C57BL/6 T cells with graft-versus-host disease after an allogeneic hematopoietic cell transplant.

In regard to this clone: The gene symbols are mouse symbols. Read coverage stops 1 residue before the CDR3 terminus; the germline J gene supplies the remainder. The gene calls are TRBV3 and TRBJ2-4, with a possible D match to TRBD2 (5 bases). The CDR3 sequence is 15 residues long. Per the germline V gene, CDR1 is SNHLY and CDR2 is FYNGKV (reference sequence). V was cut by 0 bases and J by 0 bases, with 7 bases left in between. Partial CDR3 DNA: TGTGCCAGCAGCTTAGCGTGGGGAAGTCAAAACACCTTGTAC. The encoded protein is CASSLAWGSQNTLY. The complete CDR3 protein is CASSLAWGSQNTLYF.

About this clone: The germline and genes are mouse ones. The read terminates 1 residue before the CDR3 end, so the remaining end is supplied by the germline J gene. The rearrangement links TRBV23 to TRBJ2-7; the table's TRBD1 call for D was not verified on the DNA. CDR3 size: 14 residues. Germline CDR1 KGHTA, CDR2 FQNQQP. Partial CDR3 DNA: TGCTCCAGCAGTCAAGGGACAGGGTCCTATGAACAGTAC. Translation gives CSSSQGTGSYEQY. The CDR3 reads in full as CSSSQGTGSYEQYF.

In its sample, this clone was seen a few times. The genes and germline here are from mouse. The read terminates 1 residue ahead of where the CDR3 ends, so the germline J gene completes it. The chain joins TRBV31 to TRBJ2-4; tentative D call: TRBD2 (5 bases). CDR1 and CDR2 (germline): GKSSPN, SITVG. The V gene lost 0 bases and the J gene lost 1 base, with 5 bases spanning the gap. The CDR3 has 13 amino acids. The covered CDR3 bases are TGTGCCTGGAGTCTCTGGGGTCAAAACACCTTGTAC. Encoded protein: CAWSLWGQNTLY. The CDR3 reads in full as CAWSLWGQNTLYF.

As regards this clone: Gene names are the mouse ones. The observed sequence ends 1 residue before the CDR3 terminus, with the missing tail filled in from the germline J gene. The V call is TRBV16, the J call TRBJ1-3, with D perhaps TRBD1 (6 bases). The germline gives CDR1 SGHSA, CDR2 FRNQAP. This CDR3 spans 15 amino acids. V was pared by 3 bases and J by 0 bases, with 9 bases between. The CDR3 protein is CASSLGQPSGNTLYF. The DNA read from the CDR3 is TGTGCAAGCAGCTTGGGACAACCTTCTGGAAATACGCTCTAT.

With respect to this clone: The germline and genes are mouse ones. The CDR3 end falls 1 residue outside the read, so it is completed with the germline J gene. The gene calls are TRBV26 and TRBJ2-5; tentative D call: TRBD1 (6 bases). V dropped 4 bases and J dropped 2 bases, with 10 bases sitting between them. Germline V CDR1 and CDR2: KGHPV, FQNQEV (reference sequence). The CDR3 has 14 amino acids. Partial CDR3 DNA: TGTGCCAGCAGTCCCCGGGACATCCAAGACACCCAGTAC. It specifies CASSPRDIQDTQY. The complete CDR3 sequence is CASSPRDIQDTQYF. The whole variable domain, filled in from reference TRBV26 and TRBJ2-5, reads NSKVIQTPRYLVKGQGQKAKMRCIPEKGHPVVFWYQQNKNNEFKFLINFQNQEVLQQIDMTEKRFSAECPSNSPCSLEIQSSEAGDSALYLCASSPRDIQDTQYFGPGTRLLVL.

With regard to this clone: Gene names refer to mouse genes. CDR3: CASSQERGSNERLFF. The sequenced CDR3 bases are TGTGCCAGCAGCCAAGAGAGGGGTTCCAACGAAAGATTATTT. The chain joins TRBV5 to TRBJ1-4, with D maybe TRBD1 (5 bases). The observed sequence ends 1 residue before the CDR3 terminus, with the missing tail filled in from the germline J gene. V lost 0 bases and J 1 base, leaving 6 bases between the germline ends. This CDR3 region has 15 residues. From germline, CDR1 is LGHNA and CDR2 YNLKQL (reference sequence).

As concerns this clone: Gene names and germline match the mouse. The CDR3 loop is CASSRGTDNERLFF. Partial CDR3 DNA: TGTGCCAGCAGTCGGGGGACAGACAACGAAAGATTATTT. The genes are TRBV26 and TRBJ1-4; 7 bases line up with TRBD1. Read data end 1 residue before the CDR3 end; the end is taken from the germline J gene. The CDR3 is made up of 14 amino acids. CDR1 KGHPV and CDR2 FQNQEV come from the germline V gene (reference sequence). Trimming at V came to 4 bases and at J to 4 bases, leaving 3 bases not matched to a gene.

This clone came up a few times. Gene names are mouse gene names. Coverage ceases 1 residue before the CDR3 finishes, and the germline J gene fills in the end. The chain uses TRBV1 and TRBJ2-3; either TRBD1 or TRBD2 may supply D (6 bases each). V lost 6 bases, J lost 0 bases, and 10 bases lay in between. The CDR3 runs 14 residues. The germline V gene has CDR1 NSQYPW and CDR2 LRSPGD (reference sequence). The CDR3 loop is CTCRGAVSAETLYF. Partial CDR3 DNA: TGCACCTGCAGGGGGGCAGTTAGTGCAGAAACGCTGTAT.

Points on this clone: Gene names are mouse gene names. Read coverage stops 1 residue before the CDR3 terminus; the germline J gene supplies the remainder. This chain uses TRBV12-1 with TRBJ2-3, with TRBD2 identical over 10 bases. J gave up 0 bases and V 2 bases, and 4 bases lay outside the gene matches. CDR1 is SGHSN, CDR2 HYEKVE, per germline. The CDR3 covers 16 residues. The CDR3 sequence: CASSPGLGFSAETLYF. The DNA read from the CDR3 is TGTGCCAGCTCTCCGGGACTGGGGTTTAGTGCAGAAACGCTGTAT.

This clone is termed medium-sized (0.01 to 0.1%). Gene and germline names: mouse. The read terminates 1 residue ahead of where the CDR3 ends, so the germline J gene completes it. The chain has TRBV12-1 and TRBJ2-4; D is uncertain. The CDR3 loop spans 14 amino acids. Germline loops: CDR1 SGHSN, CDR2 HYEKVE. V dropped 0 bases and J dropped 0 bases, with 6 bases sitting between them. Partial CDR3 DNA: TGTGCCAGCTCTCTCTACAATAGTCAAAACACCTTGTAC. This encodes CASSLYNSQNTLY. The full CDR3 protein is CASSLYNSQNTLYF.

Notes on this clone: Gene and germline names: mouse. The DNA ends 1 residue before the CDR3 does, and the rest of the CDR3 is filled in from the germline J gene. The chain joins TRBV16 to TRBJ2-7, with 7 bases lining up with TRBD1. Germline CDR1 is SGHSA and CDR2 is FRNQAP. Trimming cost V 5 bases and J 4 bases; bases outside gene matches: 8. CDR3 length: 14 amino acids. CDR3 bases read: TGTGCAAGCAGCAAACAGGGGATGAGATATGAACAGTAC. Amino acid sequence: CASSKQGMRYEQY. The CDR3 in its entirety is CASSKQGMRYEQYF. Full variable domain (missing parts from reference TRBV16 and TRBJ2-7): NAGVIQTPRHKVTGKGQEATLWCEPISGHSAVFWYRQTIVQGLEFLTYFRNQAPIDDSGMPKERFSAQMPNQSHSTLKIQSTQPQDSAVYLCASSKQGMRYEQYFGPGTRLTVL.

As concerns this clone: Germline and genes: mouse. The sequenced fragment ends 1 residue before the CDR3 boundary, so the rest is inferred from the germline J gene. The rearrangement links TRBV24 to TRBJ1-2, with 7 nucleotides matching TRBD1. Germline V gives CDR1 KGHTA, CDR2 FRNEEI. Germline trimming cut 5 bases from V and 1 base from J; bases unmatched to any gene: 1. The CDR3 covers 13 residues. The CDR3 spells CASSNRGNSDYTF. The covered CDR3 bases are TGTGCCAGCAGTAACAGGGGAAACTCCGACTACACC.

This clone is medium-sized. The genes are named according to mouse. Read coverage stops 1 residue before the CDR3 terminus; the germline J gene supplies the remainder. The V gene is TRBV29, the J gene TRBJ1-2; 9 bases fit TRBD1. Trimming at V came to 5 bases and at J to 2 bases, leaving 6 bases not matched to a gene. The V gene's germline CDR1 is MSHET and CDR2 SYDVDS. The CDR3 is 15 amino acids. The covered CDR3 bases are TGTGCTAGCAGTCCTGGGACAGGGAGGAACTCCGACTACACC. It codes for CASSPGTGRNSDYT. Given in full, the CDR3 is CASSPGTGRNSDYTF.

Notes on this clone: Genes here carry mouse names. The read finishes 1 residue shy of the CDR3 end, and the germline J gene is used to complete it. The V gene is TRBV12-2, the J gene TRBJ2-7; D unclear. The CDR3 has 12 amino acids. Germline V CDR1 and CDR2: SGHLS, HYDKME. The ends were cut back, 3 bases at V and 7 bases at J, with 12 bases in the middle. CDR3 region: CASSFPGQEQYF. CDR3 DNA (partial): TGTGCCAGCTCTTTCCCCGGGCAGGAACAGTAC.

Comments on this clone: All gene names here are mouse names. The read finishes 1 residue shy of the CDR3 end, and the germline J gene is used to complete it. The chain links TRBV26 to TRBJ2-1; a possible D gene is TRBD2 (7 bases). This CDR3 contains 16 residues. V dropped 4 bases and J dropped 1 base, with 14 bases sitting between them. Germline V lookup: CDR1 KGHPV, CDR2 FQNQEV (reference sequence). The sequenced part of the CDR3 DNA is TGTGCCAGCAGTCCTCCGGGGGGCCCAAACTATGCTGAGCAGTTC. Residues: CASSPPGGPNYAEQF. In full, the CDR3 reads CASSPPGGPNYAEQFF. The variable domain in full, with the rest retrieved from reference TRBV26 and TRBJ2-1, is NSKVIQTPRYLVKGQGQKAKMRCIPEKGHPVVFWYQQNKNNEFKFLINFQNQEVLQQIDMTEKRFSAECPSNSPCSLEIQSSEAGDSALYLCASSPPGGPNYAEQFFGPGTRLTVL.

With regard to this clone: Here the gene names and germline are mouse. The CDR3 end falls 1 residue outside the read, so it is completed with the germline J gene. The chain is built from TRBV26 and TRBJ1-1; 7 bases match TRBD1. The germline gives CDR1 KGHPV, CDR2 FQNQEV (reference sequence). This CDR3 is 15 amino acids long. After removal of 4 bases from V and 1 base from J, the junction contained 6 bases not matched to a gene. The DNA read from the CDR3 is TGTGCCAGCAGTCCACGACAGGGTAGGAACACAGAAGTCTTC. It encodes CASSPRQGRNTEVF. The whole CDR3 region reads CASSPRQGRNTEVFF.

By proportion, this clone is large. Genes here carry mouse names. The read ends 1 residue before the CDR3 terminus; that terminus is restored from the germline J gene. The chain carries TRBV29 and TRBJ1-3; D is unclear. Deletions cut 7 bases from V and 0 bases from J, with 1 base between. The germline CDR1 and CDR2 sequences are MSHET and SYDVDS. This CDR3 has 11 residues. Partial CDR3 DNA: TGTGCTAGCAATTCTGGAAATACGCTCTAT. It translates to CASNSGNTLY. The whole CDR3 region reads CASNSGNTLYF.

With respect to this clone: Genes and germline come from the mouse. Here the CDR3 reads CASSAQGNSDYTF. CDR3 DNA, as far as it was read: TGTGCCAGCAGTGCACAGGGGAACTCCGACTACACC. V gene TRBV26 combines with J gene TRBJ1-2; 7 bases agree with TRBD1. Read data end 1 residue before the CDR3 end; the end is taken from the germline J gene. CDR1 KGHPV and CDR2 FQNQEV come from the germline V gene (reference sequence). V shed 5 bases, J shed 2 bases, and the junction held 2 bases outside the gene matches. The CDR3 is 13 amino acids.

Remarks on this clone: The listed genes are named as in mouse. The read terminates 1 residue ahead of where the CDR3 ends, so the germline J gene completes it. This chain connects TRBV4 to TRBJ2-1; TRBD2 matches at 13 bases. The germline V gene encodes CDR1 LGHDT and CDR2 YNNKQL (reference sequence). This CDR3 has 15 residues. V lost 5 bases, J lost 7 bases, and 5 bases stayed unmatched. CDR3 bases read: TGTGCCAGCAGCCGGACTGGGGGGGCAGGGGCTGAGCAGTTC. It is translated as CASSRTGGAGAEQF. The whole CDR3 sequence reads CASSRTGGAGAEQFF. The complete variable domain, with remaining parts taken from reference TRBV4 and TRBJ2-1, reads ETAVFQTPNYHVTQVGNEVSFNCKQTLGHDTMYWYKQDSKKLLKIMFSYNNKQLIVNETVPRRFSPQSSDKAHLNLRIKSVEPEDSAVYLCASSRTGGAGAEQFFGPGTRLTVL.

By frequency in the sample, this clone is medium-sized. Germline and genes here are mouse. The read halts 1 residue ahead of the CDR3 end, with the missing end drawn from the germline J gene. This chain connects TRBV29 to TRBJ2-1, with no clear D. Between the trimmed V and J ends, which lost 3 bases and 7 bases, there was a span of 4 bases. The CDR3 sequence is 11 residues long. The germline CDR1 and CDR2 sequences are MSHET and SYDVDS. CDR3 sequence: CASSFRAEQFF. The CDR3 bases that were read are TGTGCTAGCAGTTTCCGGGCTGAGCAGTTC.